This is a list of T cell receptor beta chains from one sample in a study of T cells in Graves' hyperthyroidism and ophthalmopathy. TCRdb re-analysed the multiplex PCR reads in MiXCR, keeping a single row per CDR3 protein. The sample has around 450,000 distinct CDR3 sequences, approximately 15% seen once; the top ten hold roughly an eighth. The sequencing sample was made of blood. The receptors derive from a woman between 18 and 29 years old with Graves' hyperthyroidism. Each CDR3 is given with its conserved first and last residue. The D gene is left open where the match is weak. The size field is filled for only some rows; it gives once, few, many or a size class.

size,length,V,J,D,CDR3,DNA
many,15,TRBV5-1,TRBJ2-7,.,CASSSGQSSSYEQYF,TGCGCCAGCAGTTCCGGACAGAGTTCTTCCTACGAGCAGTACTTC
.,19,TRBV19,TRBJ2-3,.,CASKPTRGGIGTVTDTQYF,TGTGCCAGCAAACCTACCCGAGGGGGGATCGGGACTGTCACAGATACGCAGTATTTT
many,13,TRBV5-6,TRBJ2-5,.,CASTIWGVGSQYF,TGTGCCAGCACCATTTGGGGGGTAGGGTCCCAGTACTTC
.,15,TRBV29-1,TRBJ2-5,TRBD2,CSVEGLAGKSETQYF,TGCAGCGTTGAAGGACTAGCGGGCAAATCAGAGACCCAGTACTTC
few,13,TRBV28,TRBJ1-3,.,CASSAGNGNTIYF,TGTGCCAGCAGTGCAGGGAACGGAAACACCATATATTTT
many,15,TRBV28,TRBJ1-1,.,CASSYWGGRNTEAFF,TGTGCCAGCAGTTACTGGGGGGGGCGGAACACTGAAGCTTTCTTT
many,15,TRBV2,TRBJ2-1,.,CASSADGGAYNEQFF,TGTGCCAGCAGCGCTGACGGGGGCGCCTACAATGAGCAGTTCTTC
.,15,TRBV20-1,TRBJ2-7,.,CSAIGFGLAAGEQYF,TGCAGTGCTATCGGGTTCGGGTTAGCGGCAGGCGAGCAGTACTTC
many,14,TRBV12-3/TRBV12-4,TRBJ2-3,.,CASIPGGSTDTQYF,TGTGCCAGCATCCCTGGAGGCTCCACAGATACGCAGTATTTT
.,15,TRBV9,TRBJ2-5,.,CASSVDPGGEETQYF,TGTGCCAGCAGCGTAGACCCCGGGGGCGAGGAGACCCAGTACTTC
many,18,TRBV3-1,TRBJ2-1,TRBD2,CASSLVLSGMRIGNEQFF,TGTGCCAGCAGCCTCGTACTTAGCGGGATGAGGATTGGTAATGAGCAGTTCTTC
.,15,TRBV29-1,TRBJ2-1,.,CSVAGTRGSYNEQFF,TGCAGCGTTGCCGGGACCCGGGGGTCCTACAATGAGCAGTTCTTC
many,13,TRBV12-3/TRBV12-4,TRBJ2-5,TRBD1,CASKQTGGETQYF,TGTGCCAGCAAACAAACAGGGGGAGAGACCCAGTACTTC
many,13,TRBV12-3/TRBV12-4,TRBJ2-7,.,CASSLVGGSEQYF,TGTGCCAGCAGTTTAGTGGGGGGATCCGAGCAGTACTTC
.,14,TRBV11-2,TRBJ1-1,.,CASSLARMNAEAFF,TGTGCCAGCAGCTTAGCACGGATGAACGCTGAAGCTTTCTTT
many,15,TRBV2,TRBJ2-2,.,CASSDGSRVTGELFF,TGTGCCAGCAGTGACGGCTCCAGGGTTACCGGGGAGCTGTTTTTT
.,16,TRBV7-2,TRBJ2-7,.,CASSQSAGVPAYEQYF,TGTGCCAGCAGCCAGAGTGCAGGGGTTCCAGCTTACGAGCAGTACTTC
many,13,TRBV3-1,TRBJ2-5,.,CASSQVSLETQYF,TGTGCCAGCAGCCAAGTCAGTTTGGAGACCCAGTACTTC
many,13,TRBV11-3,TRBJ2-7,.,CASSPSGVGEQYF,TGTGCCAGCAGCCCGTCTGGGGTCGGGGAGCAGTACTTC
.,15,TRBV6-5,TRBJ1-2,.,CASSYTAEINYGYTF,TGTGCCAGCAGTTACACTGCAGAGATTAACTATGGCTACACCTTC
many,14,TRBV5-1,TRBJ2-7,.,CASSSGQATYEQYF,TGCGCCAGCAGCTCGGGGCAGGCCACCTACGAGCAGTACTTC
many,16,TRBV6-1,TRBJ2-1,TRBD2,CASIPGLAGGGNEQFF,TGTGCCAGCATACCGGGACTAGCGGGAGGAGGTAATGAGCAGTTCTTC
few,11,TRBV6-2/TRBV6-3,TRBJ2-1,.,CASTDGYEQFF,TGTGCCAGCACAGACGGTTATGAGCAGTTCTTC
.,16,TRBV6-2/TRBV6-3,TRBJ2-5,TRBD1,CASSRLTDRGLETQYF,TGTGCCAGCAGTCGCCTAACCGACAGGGGGCTAGAGACCCAGTACTTC
few,20,TRBV5-5,TRBJ2-4,.,CASSADRLGDPVKAKNIQYF,TGTGCCAGCAGCGCCGACAGGCTCGGAGACCCAGTAAAGGCCAAAAACATTCAGTACTTC
once,15,TRBV25-1,TRBJ2-7,.,CASSDGDHNNYEQYF,TGTGCCAGCAGTGACGGAGACCATAATAACTACGAGCAGTACTTC
.,16,TRBV7-3,TRBJ2-3,TRBD2,CASSPGTSLSADTQYF,TGTGCCAGCAGCCCCGGGACTAGCCTCTCGGCAGATACGCAGTATTTT
many,15,TRBV5-6,TRBJ2-7,.,CASSARREGYYEQYF,TGTGCCAGCAGCGCCCGGAGGGAAGGATACTACGAGCAGTACTTC
many,15,TRBV6-2/TRBV6-3,TRBJ2-7,TRBD2,CASSPTQGRVQEQYF,TGTGCCAGCAGCCCAACCCAAGGGAGGGTTCAAGAGCAGTACTTC
many,13,TRBV29-1,TRBJ2-7,.,CSVEDSTTYEQYF,TGCAGCGTTGAGGACAGCACAACCTACGAGCAGTACTTC
many,16,TRBV6-1,TRBJ2-7,TRBD2,CASSSPRTSGRPEQYF,TGTGCCAGCAGTTCTCCGAGGACTAGCGGGAGGCCCGAGCAGTACTTC
many,17,TRBV3-1,TRBJ2-1,TRBD2,CASSHGLAGGSYNEQFF,TGTGCCAGCAGCCACGGACTAGCGGGAGGGTCCTACAATGAGCAGTTCTTC
many,16,TRBV29-1,TRBJ2-5,TRBD2,CSVTPTFSGSQETQYF,TGCAGCGTCACCCCTACCTTTAGCGGGAGCCAAGAGACCCAGTACTTC
.,14,TRBV9,TRBJ2-7,.,CASSPRGGPHEQYF,TGTGCCAGCAGTCCAAGGGGGGGCCCCCACGAGCAGTACTTC
few,18,TRBV28,TRBJ2-7,TRBD2,CASSFRLAGGPGAREQYF,TGTGCCAGCAGTTTTCGACTAGCGGGGGGGCCAGGAGCTCGCGAGCAGTACTTC
many,18,TRBV5-1,TRBJ2-7,TRBD2,CASSPGGSFSARAYEQYF,TGCGCCAGCAGCCCGGGCGGGAGCTTTTCCGCTCGGGCCTACGAGCAGTACTTC
many,11,TRBV5-1,TRBJ1-1,.,CASSLEGEAFF,TGCGCCAGCAGCTTGGAGGGGGAAGCTTTCTTT
few,19,TRBV9,TRBJ1-4,TRBD1,CASSRGTAYEIATNEKLFF,TGTGCCAGCAGCCGAGGGACAGCCTACGAAATTGCAACTAATGAAAAACTGTTTTTT
.,16,TRBV6-1,TRBJ2-1,TRBD1,CASSRAGTGGINEQFF,TGTGCCAGCAGCCGCGCCGGGACAGGGGGCATCAATGAGCAGTTCTTC
.,14,TRBV19,TRBJ2-5,TRBD1,CASNPDRGLETQYF,TGTGCCAGTAATCCGGACAGGGGGCTAGAGACCCAGTACTTC
.,18,TRBV9,TRBJ2-6,TRBD1,CASSAAGTASSGANVLTF,TGTGCCAGCAGCGCGGCCGGGACAGCCAGCTCTGGGGCCAACGTCCTGACTTTC
few,14,TRBV19,TRBJ1-2,.,CASRISGIEDGYTF,TGTGCCAGTAGGATATCAGGGATAGAAGATGGCTACACCTTC